One sample yielded the 27 T cell receptor beta chains listed below, sequenced in a study of CD8+ T cells in alopecia areata. The treatment: oral pan-JAK inhibitor, 5-10 mg twice daily. Extracted RNA was reverse transcribed, and the resulting cDNA served as sequencing template. Assay used: immunoSEQ multiplex PCR; TCRdb lists only in-frame clones, some missing. The sample yields approximately 300,000 clones, roughly 60% seen once. The sample was CD4+ T cells sorted from blood, taken at week 24, from a patient treated with tofacitinib. The receptors stem from a human donor with alopecia areata.

V gene TRBV4-1 combines with J gene TRBJ2-5, with TRBD2 matching over 9 bases. Per the germline V gene, CDR1 is MGHRA and CDR2 is YSYEKL. The V gene end was trimmed by 1 base and the J gene end by 1 base; junction bases not matched to a gene: 4. CDR3 length equals 16 residues. The CDR3 DNA reads as TGCGCCAGCAGCCAAGGGCAAGCGGGGGGCCAAGAGACCCAGTACTTC. Translating gives CASSQGQAGGQETQYF.

The chain combines TRBV6-1 with TRBJ1-5; possible D gene TRBD1, 5 bases. The ends were cut back, 7 bases at V and 4 bases at J, with 14 bases in the middle. The CDR3 spans 14 residues. Per the germline V gene, CDR1 is MNHNS and CDR2 is SASEGT. CDR3 bases: TGTGCCAGCACCTTAAGTGGGGCAAATCAGCCCCAGCATTTT. Its protein product is CASTLSGANQPQHF.

This clone showed up just once. This chain links TRBV7-8 with TRBJ1-2; D not resolved. Looked up from germline, CDR1 is SGHVS and CDR2 is FQNEAQ. This CDR3 contains 14 residues. Trimming stripped 5 bases from V and 2 bases from J, with 12 bases between. For the CDR3, the DNA is TGTGCCAGCAGCCCCACCGGGAGGAACTATGGCTACACCTTC. The encoded protein is CASSPTGRNYGYTF.

The table lists this clone with a few counts. This chain uses TRBV10-3 with TRBJ1-1, with D unclear. From germline, CDR1 is ENHRY and CDR2 SYGVKD. The CDR3 consists of 11 residues. V lost 8 bases, J lost 6 bases, and 10 bases lay in between. The CDR3: CAIGQDSEAFF. The CDR3 DNA sequence: TGTGCCATCGGCCAGGACTCTGAAGCTTTCTTT.

The rearrangement joins TRBV30 to TRBJ1-1, with TRBD1 matching 7 bases. Germline values: CDR1 GTSNPN, CDR2 SVGIG (reference sequence). The CDR3 sequence is 15 residues long. Trimming at V came to 2 bases and at J to 2 bases, leaving 8 bases not matched to a gene. In nucleotides, the CDR3 is TGTGCCTGGAGTCTTCGGACAGGAGCAAACACTGAAGCTTTCTTT. Its translation is CAWSLRTGANTEAFF. The full variable domain, rest sourced from reference TRBV30 and TRBJ1-1, is SQTIHQWPATLVQPVGSPLSLECTVEGTSNPNLYWYRQAAGRGLQLLFYSVGIGQISSEVPQNLSASRPQDRQFILSSKKLLLSDSGFYLCAWSLRTGANTEAFFGQGTRLTVV.

The chain employs TRBV30 and TRBJ1-6; D gene uncertain. The CDR3 covers 13 residues. CDR1 is GTSNPN and CDR2 is SVGIG in the germline V gene (reference sequence). Trimming stripped 3 bases from V and 8 bases from J, with 11 bases between. The CDR3 sequence: CAWRGGNHSPLHF. The CDR3 nucleotides are TGTGCCTGGAGGGGAGGGAATCATTCACCCCTCCACTTT.

CDR3: CASSQQGDRYEQYF. The CDR3 DNA sequence: TGCGCCAGCAGCCAACAGGGGGACCGCTACGAGCAGTACTTC. The chain uses TRBV4-3 and TRBJ2-7; TRBD1 agrees at 7 bases. The CDR3 loop spans 14 amino acids. CDR1 is LGHNA, CDR2 YSLEER, per germline. J lost 3 bases, V lost 2 bases, and 4 bases had no gene match.

The rearrangement links TRBV5-6 to TRBJ1-2, with D maybe TRBD1 (5 bases). The CDR3 runs 16 residues. V was trimmed by 4 bases and J by 1 base, leaving 17 bases between them. Germline CDR1 SGHDT, CDR2 YYEEEE. The CDR3 nucleotides read TGTGCCAGCAGCATCCTGACAGTTAGTCTTAACTATGGCTACACCTTC. Amino acid sequence: CASSILTVSLNYGYTF. Combining the CDR3 with reference TRBV5-6 and TRBJ1-2 gives the whole variable domain DAGVTQSPTHLIKTRGQQVTLRCSPKSGHDTVSWYQQALGQGPQFIFQYYEEEERQRGNFPDRFSGHQFPNYSSELNVNALLLGDSALYLCASSILTVSLNYGYTFGSGTRLTVV.

The chain links TRBV6-1 to TRBJ2-7, with D unclear. V lost 3 bases to trimming and J lost 2 bases, with 11 bases between them. CDR3 size: 14 residues. CDR1 is MNHNS, CDR2 SASEGT, per germline. The CDR3 loop reads CASSDWTPTYEQYF. CDR3 coding DNA: TGTGCCAGCAGTGATTGGACCCCTACCTACGAGCAGTACTTC.

Only a few counts were recorded for this clone. V gene TRBV5-1 combines with J gene TRBJ2-6; 8 bases fit TRBD1. The CDR3 contains 16 residues. Trimming took 4 bases from V and 0 from J; bases not matched to a gene: 3. Germline V gene data show CDR1 as SGHRS and CDR2 as YFSETQ. CDR3 region: CASSMTGDSGANVLTF. The CDR3 DNA reads as TGCGCCAGCAGCATGACAGGGGACTCTGGGGCCAACGTCCTGACTTTC.

This clone turned up a few times. The chain carries TRBV5-4 and TRBJ1-3, with D possibly being TRBD1 (6 bases). Germline loops: CDR1 SGHNT, CDR2 YYREEE (reference sequence). The CDR3 runs 16 residues. V lost 4 bases and J lost 0, with 14 bases in between. The CDR3 coding sequence is TGTGCCAGCAGCCTCGGACAGACCAGCTCTGGAAACACCATATATTTT. Protein product: CASSLGQTSSGNTIYF.

For the CDR3, the DNA is TGTGCCAGCACCTTAGCGGGGAGCGGCTACGAGCAGTACTTC. Translated: CASTLAGSGYEQYF. The chain links TRBV6-1 to TRBJ2-7; 8 positions agree with TRBD2. The V gene end was trimmed by 7 bases and the J gene end by 3 bases; junction bases not matched to a gene: 8. This CDR3 is built from 14 residues. The V gene's germline CDR1 is MNHNS and CDR2 SASEGT.

The CDR3 bases are TGTGCCAGCAGCTTAGGGCGGGGGGAGGAGGAGACCCAGTACTTC. Its translation: CASSLGRGEEETQYF. The chain carries TRBV7-9 and TRBJ2-5, with 8 bases identical to TRBD2. The V gene's germline CDR1 is SEHNR and CDR2 FQNEAQ (reference sequence). CDR3 length: 15 residues. Germline trimming cut 1 base from V and 5 bases from J; bases unmatched to any gene: 6.

This clone was detected a few times. The J gene is TRBJ2-7, the V gene TRBV19, with 8 bases that match TRBD1. The CDR3 spans 12 residues. V was clipped by 7 bases and J by 7 bases; unmatched bases: 6. CDR1 and CDR2 (germline): LNHDA, SQIVND (reference sequence). The CDR3 sequence is CASNMDREEQYF. Here the CDR3 DNA reads TGTGCCAGTAATATGGACAGGGAGGAGCAGTACTTC.

The chain is built from TRBV7-8 and TRBJ1-1; 7 positions match TRBD1. V trimming: 5 bases; J trimming: 5 bases; junction bases outside the gene matches: 8. The CDR3 consists of 14 residues. The V gene's germline CDR1 is SGHVS and CDR2 FQNEAQ. This chain's CDR3 is CASSPDRVWTEAFF. The CDR3 DNA sequence: TGTGCCAGCAGCCCTGACAGGGTGTGGACTGAAGCTTTCTTT.

The chain has TRBV28 and TRBJ2-2, with TRBD1 matching over 9 bases. The CDR3 consists of 15 residues. V lost 10 bases, J lost 6 bases, and 12 bases stayed unmatched. Looked up from germline, CDR1 is MDHEN and CDR2 is SYDVKM. As DNA, the CDR3 is TGTGCCACCACATCGCCGGGACAGGGCGCCGGGGAGCTGTTTTTT. Its protein is CATTSPGQGAGELFF.

The chain employs TRBV9 and TRBJ2-2; D is uncertain. The CDR3 spans 14 residues. The germline V gene has CDR1 SGDLS and CDR2 YYNGEE. V was trimmed by 3 bases and J by 2 bases, leaving 8 bases between them. The CDR3 DNA sequence: TGTGCCAGCAGCGGGGCAGCCAACACCGGGGAGCTGTTTTTT. As protein: CASSGAANTGELFF.

In DNA form, the CDR3 reads TGTGCCAGCAGCCCGGCGGGAGCAGGCAAAAACATTCAGTACTTC. Residues: CASSPAGAGKNIQYF. The J gene is TRBJ2-4, the V gene TRBV5-4; TRBD2 matches at 7 bases. Unmatched junction bases numbered 7, after V lost 4 bases and J lost 3 bases. This CDR3 has 15 residues. Germline V lookup: CDR1 SGHNT, CDR2 YYREEE (reference sequence). Together with reference TRBV5-4 and TRBJ2-4, the CDR3 gives the full variable domain: ETGVTQSPTHLIKTRGQQVTLRCSSQSGHNTVSWYQQALGQGPQFIFQYYREEENGRGNFPPRFSGLQFPNYSSELNVNALELDDSALYLCASSPAGAGKNIQYFGAGTRLSVL.

The chain carries TRBV5-6 and TRBJ2-3; 7 bases map to TRBD2. The germline V gene encodes CDR1 SGHDT and CDR2 YYEEEE. This CDR3 spans 18 amino acids. J lost 0 bases, V lost 3 bases, and 13 bases had no gene match. The CDR3 sequence is CASSWGSSGTTSTDTQYF. CDR3 DNA sequence: TGTGCCAGCAGCTGGGGGTCTAGCGGTACAACTAGCACAGATACGCAGTATTTT.

This clone has more than one count but fewer than ten. The chain links TRBV29-1 to TRBJ1-1; D gene ambiguous. Germline V CDR1 and CDR2: SQVTM, ANQGSEA. Trimming removed 6 bases from V and 1 base from J, with 9 bases in between. The CDR3 is 12 amino acids. The CDR3 region is CSVLDPNTEAFF. CDR3 coding DNA: TGCAGCGTATTAGATCCGAACACTGAAGCTTTCTTT.

This chain joins TRBV4-2 and TRBJ2-1; 12 bases are shared with TRBD2. CDR3 size: 15 residues. Germline V gives CDR1 LGHNA, CDR2 YNFKEQ. V trimming: 6 bases; J trimming: 6 bases; junction bases outside the gene matches: 6. CDR3 nucleotide sequence: TGTGCCAGCAGAGAGACTAGCGGGGGTTCCAATGAGCAGTTCTTC. It is translated as CASRETSGGSNEQFF.

The V call is TRBV7-2, the J call TRBJ2-7, with a tentative D call TRBD2 (5 bases). The CDR3 contains 15 residues. CDR1 SGHTA and CDR2 FQGNSA come from the germline V gene. V was cut by 5 bases and J by 0 bases, with 14 bases left in between. In DNA form, the CDR3 reads TGTGCCAGCAGCCCTTTAACGGGAAGCTCCTACGAGCAGTACTTC. Its translation: CASSPLTGSSYEQYF. Complete variable domain (other parts from reference TRBV7-2 and TRBJ2-7): GAGVSQSPSNKVTEKGKDVELRCDPISGHTALYWYRQSLGQGLEFLIYFQGNSAPDKSGLPSDRFSAERTGGSVSTLTIQRTQQEDSAVYLCASSPLTGSSYEQYFGPGTRLTVT.

In this sample, this clone turned up a few times. The gene calls are TRBV7-9 and TRBJ1-2; D remains unclear. Germline values: CDR1 SEHNR, CDR2 FQNEAQ (reference sequence). The CDR3 extends over 10 amino acids. Trimming removed 4 bases at V and 9 bases at J, with 6 bases between. CDR3 protein: CASSSASYTF. The DNA of the CDR3 is TGTGCCAGCAGCTCAGCGAGCTACACCTTC.

The chain has TRBV30 and TRBJ2-5; D call uncertain. The CDR3 is 16 amino acids. V was shortened by 0 bases and J by 3 bases, with 17 bases between the two germline ends. CDR1 is GTSNPN and CDR2 is SVGIG in the germline V gene (reference sequence). The CDR3 region has the DNA TGTGCCTGGAGTGTAAGGTGGCCCAGAACTAAAGAGACCCAGTACTTC. Encoded protein: CAWSVRWPRTKETQYF. Full variable domain (rest looked up from reference TRBV30 and TRBJ2-5): SQTIHQWPATLVQPVGSPLSLECTVEGTSNPNLYWYRQAAGRGLQLLFYSVGIGQISSEVPQNLSASRPQDRQFILSSKKLLLSDSGFYLCAWSVRWPRTKETQYFGPGTRLLVL.

The CDR3 reads CASSLGPPELNEQFF. CDR3 in DNA: TGTGCCAGCAGCTTAGGCCCCCCGGAGCTCAATGAGCAGTTCTTC. This chain uses TRBV7-2 with TRBJ2-1; D gene ambiguous. The germline gives CDR1 SGHTA, CDR2 FQGNSA. V gave up 1 base and J gave up 6 bases, with 13 bases separating them. The length of the CDR3 is 15 residues.

The J gene is TRBJ2-3, the V gene TRBV11-2, with 8 positions matching TRBD2. V lost 5 bases and J lost 1; bases outside the gene matches: 8. The CDR3 loop spans 16 amino acids. CDR1 SGHAT and CDR2 FQNNGV come from the germline V gene. CDR3 amino acids: CASSPRDSGGTDTQYF. CDR3 DNA: TGTGCCAGCAGCCCGCGGGATAGCGGGGGCACAGATACGCAGTATTTT.

This clone was found a few times. The chain uses TRBV15 and TRBJ1-4; perhaps TRBD1 as D (5 bases). Trimming took 1 base from V and 7 from J, leaving 16 bases between them. The CDR3 runs 16 residues. Germline values: CDR1 LNHNV, CDR2 YYDKDF (reference sequence). CDR3 protein: CATSRAQQALPEKLFF. Written as DNA, the CDR3 is TGTGCCACCAGCAGAGCTCAACAGGCACTACCTGAAAAACTGTTTTTT. Drawing the rest from reference TRBV15 and TRBJ1-4, the complete variable domain is DAMVIQNPRYQVTQFGKPVTLSCSQTLNHNVMYWYQQKSSQAPKLLFHYYDKDFNNEADTPDNFQSRRPNTSFCFLDIRSPGLGDTAMYLCATSRAQQALPEKLFFGSGTQLSVL.